The T cell receptor (beta chain) described here comes from a study of T cell responses to AZD1222 COVID-19 vaccine (dated by TCRdb to the early 2020s). Looking at the study overall: TCR sequencing was performed for 230 to 250 trial participants, of whom around 200 were given two doses of AZD1222 and some 26 were given two doses of MenACWY control vaccine. Trial participants were enrolled into age subgroups of 18-55, 56-69 and 70-plus years, which contained 148, 28 and 57 TCR-sequenced participants, respectively.

According to the study, the label for this sample's time point signals: about 28 days (+/-7) after the second vaccine dose. AZD1222 recipients given second doses at about 4 weeks or at about 12 weeks were pooled, since spike-specific TCR depth and breadth were not found to differ between the two schedules. Vaccinee samples came from UK trials COV001 and COV002, including a single-blind randomized controlled phase 2/3 trial of AZD1222 (ChAdOx1 nCoV-19) in healthy adults. For TCRbeta chain sequencing, PBMC samples were collected from trial participants at day 0 and at day 28 after the second dose. This clone was detected once. No antigen is known for it. The record has no base qualities; no much larger clone is one base away. Including the terminal cysteine and phenylalanine, the CDR3 comprises 15 residues. This entry keeps only the CDR3 DNA: 45 bases, framed from base 1. V is shortened by 0 bases, J by 0 bases, and the region joining them spans 7 bases. CDR1 and CDR2 (SGHRS, YFSETQ) derive from the germline V gene.

What the work shows at the level of the full study, not this receptor alone: Because no samples from the day 14 peak response were available, repertoires could be characterized only after the peak T cell response. Only 5 to 7 AZD1222 recipients were SARS-CoV-2 seropositive at baseline, limiting conclusions about previously exposed vaccinees. Reportedly, almost half of the unique spike-specific TCRs recognized epitopes lying outside the regions that are mutated in the B.1.351 and B.1.1.7 variants. The vaccine-associated CD4 TCRs covered the entire spike protein, and the dominant responses fell in regions 160-218 and 743-854. Most participants were white British and females outnumbered males, and the authors suggested that clonal diversity may have been underestimated. The 56-69-year group was small, and its depth increase did not reach significance, likely because of low power. After two AZD1222 doses, both the breadth and the depth of spike-specific TCRs were significantly higher than at day 0 and than in MenACWY recipients.

The CDR3 regions of human TCRbeta chains were subjected to immunosequencing. The paper's processing steps were these. Repertoire TCRs were checked for matches against a reference library of SARS-CoV-2-specific TCRs that had been generated using the MIRA antigen-specificity platform. Breadth was defined as the fraction of unique TCRs that were SARS-CoV-2-associated, and depth was defined as the fraction of total T cells that were SARS-CoV-2-associated. Using the MIRA data, each spike-specific TCR was mapped to the spike region that the TCR reacts to and placed in a CD4 or CD8 class. Log10-transformed breadth and depth values were compared by one-way ANOVA with Sidak's multiple comparisons tests. Drawn from immuneACCESS, this table holds only the in-frame rearrangements with V and J called that TCRdb kept. Clones are partly lost; checked studies trace under half to an unresolved V gene and leave the rest unexplained. V, J and clone size are those of that table, while D and trimming were read from the DNA. Counted in this sample were about 48,000 clones; 89% of them appeared once. Of the sample, 5.3% is held by the ten largest clones.

The chain is encoded by TRBV5-1 joined to TRBJ1-3; no D gene is confidently identified. The specimen comprised peripheral blood, sampled 28 days after the second AZD1222 dose. The TCR was taken from an adult who received the AZD1222 COVID-19 vaccine. CDR3 loop: CASSLDGSSGNTIYF. The nucleotide sequence reads as follows: TGCGCCAGCAGCTTGGACGGCAGCTCTGGAAACACCATATATTTT.